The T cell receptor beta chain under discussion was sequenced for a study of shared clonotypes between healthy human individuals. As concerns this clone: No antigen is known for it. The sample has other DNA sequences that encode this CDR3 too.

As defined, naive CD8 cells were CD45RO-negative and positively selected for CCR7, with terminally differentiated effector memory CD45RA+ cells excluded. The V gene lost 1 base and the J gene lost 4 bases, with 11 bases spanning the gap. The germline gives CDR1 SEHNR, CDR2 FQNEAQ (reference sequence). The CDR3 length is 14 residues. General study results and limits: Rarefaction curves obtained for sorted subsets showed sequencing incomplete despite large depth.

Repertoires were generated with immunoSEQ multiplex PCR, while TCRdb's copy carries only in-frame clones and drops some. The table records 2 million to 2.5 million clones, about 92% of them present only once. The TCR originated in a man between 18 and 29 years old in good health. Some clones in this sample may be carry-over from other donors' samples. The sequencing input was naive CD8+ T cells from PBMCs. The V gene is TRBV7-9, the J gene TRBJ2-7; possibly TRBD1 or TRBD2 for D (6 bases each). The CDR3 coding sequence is TGTGCCAGCAGCTTAGGTCCGGGGGCGTACGAGCAGTACTTC. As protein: CASSLGPGAYEQYF.